A single TCR beta chain is shown here with its context. Repertoires were generated with immunoSEQ multiplex PCR, while TCRdb's copy carries only in-frame clones and drops some. Among 300,000 to 350,000 clones listed, roughly 90% were seen once. These data are taken from a study of blood T cell repertoires in COVID-19. Study as a whole: The cDNA or gDNA used as material had been derived from T cells, B-cell-depleted T cells, or PBMCs.

Germline CDR1 MNHEY, CDR2 SVGAGI. This CDR3 is built from 14 residues. Trimming left V 6 bases short and J 5 bases short, with 17 bases between. The receptor's source is a woman under 40 who had been exposed to COVID-19. Sequencing used PBMCs or T cells enriched from blood (not recorded which). The chain couples TRBV6-5 to TRBJ2-7; TRBD2 is a possible D gene (6 bases). The chain's CDR3 is CASSSGGVLNEQYF. DNA of the CDR3: TGTGCCAGCAGCTCTGGCGGGGTACTTAACGAGCAGTACTTC.